This T cell receptor (beta chain) emerged from a study of beta chain features in type 1 diabetes. Study as a whole: On cell yields, gender and age, patients and healthy donors were similar. General study results and limits: Within each of all four CD4+ subsets, Type 1 diabetes patients had TCRB CDR3s that were moderately but significantly shorter. Individuals with type 1 diabetes displayed fewer insertions and more deletions at VDJ junctions.

Unmatched junction bases numbered 3, after V lost 4 bases and J lost 3 bases. The CDR3 sequence is 12 residues long. Germline V CDR1 and CDR2: SQVTM, ANQGSEA. Expressed TCRB transcripts were sequenced because the entire RNA isolate underwent reverse transcription. Produced via immunoSEQ multiplex PCR; TCRdb's table is partial and in-frame only. This sample carries 250,000 to 300,000 clones, less than 30% of them seen once, and the ten largest clones take over 0.01%. Each sorted fraction was over 95% pure. This clone was seen only a few times. What it binds is unknown. Other DNA sequences of this sample code for an identical CDR3.

This sequence originates from a woman aged 25 to 45 with type 1 diabetes. Sequencing was carried out using naive CD4+ T cells from blood. This chain links TRBV29-1 with TRBJ2-7; TRBD1 aligns across 7 bases. The DNA for the CDR3 is TGCAGCGTTGCGGGACAGTTCTACGAGCAGTACTTC. This sequence encodes CSVAGQFYEQYF.